A single T cell receptor beta chain is shown here with its context. Its antigen is as yet unknown. The data were obtained in a study of shared clonotypes between healthy human individuals. About the study: Plates per donor: three CD4 naive, three CD4 memory, two CD8 naive, one CD8 memory.

This CDR3 has 16 residues. Germline loops: CDR1 MDHEN, CDR2 SYDVKM. V lost 2 bases, J lost 3 bases, and 7 bases stayed unmatched. Naive-designated CD8 cells lacked CD45RO, were positively enriched for CCR7, and omitted terminally differentiated effector memory CD45RA+ cells. TCRdb's table, derived via immunoSEQ multiplex PCR, lists solely in-frame clones and lacks some. The sample includes nearly 2 million clones, just under 95% of them seen just once. Whole-study findings and limits: Inspection by rarefaction showed sorted-subset sequencing to be incomplete despite large depth. Few donors limited the genetic and exposure-history diversity represented.

The chain is built from TRBV28 and TRBJ2-5, with 9 positions matching TRBD1. This receptor was obtained from a man between 18 and 29 years old in good health. The sample comprised naive CD8+ T cells sorted from blood. The CDR3 sequence: CASSLGGTGWEETQYF. CDR3 nucleotides: TGTGCCAGCAGTTTAGGAGGGACAGGGTGGGAAGAGACCCAGTACTTC.